The 10 T cell receptor beta chains below come from one sample, sequenced in a study of cytomegalovirus exposure and HLA in healthy donors. Primers: 60 Vbeta forward and 13 Jbeta reverse. Sequencing was performed with immunoSEQ multiplex PCR; in TCRdb, only in-frame clones are kept and a portion is missing. The repertoire has roughly 250,000 clones, 75% to 90% of them found once; the top ten carry 0.3%. Source material: PBMCs. The receptors shown here come from a girl aged 2-10 years in good health and CMV-seronegative.

This clone was counted a single time. This chain uses TRBV5-1 with TRBJ2-7, with 10 positions matching TRBD1. V lost 5 bases and J lost 3; bases outside the gene matches: 5. In germline, CDR1 is SGHRS, CDR2 YFSETQ. There are 14 residues in the CDR3. The DNA for the CDR3 is TGCGCCAGCAGACCGGGACAGGGGATCTACGAGCAGTACTTC. Its protein is CASRPGQGIYEQYF.

The chain is built from TRBV29-1 and TRBJ2-7; maybe TRBD1 (5 bases). Trimming removed 2 bases from V and 0 bases from J, with 14 bases in between. The CDR3 has 15 residues. Germline CDR1 reads SQVTM; CDR2 reads ANQGSEA. CDR3 DNA: TGCAGCGTTGAACTGCTAGGGGCCGTCTCCTACGAGCAGTACTTC. This codes for CSVELLGAVSYEQYF.

V usage is TRBV19 and J usage is TRBJ2-7; TRBD2 matches at 9 bases. Losses at the gene ends were 5 bases for V and 6 bases for J; bases not matched to a gene: 11. The CDR3 is 15 amino acids. Germline V gene data show CDR1 as LNHDA and CDR2 as SQIVND (reference sequence). CDR3 sequence: CASSFSGGGSGEQYF. Here the CDR3 DNA reads TGTGCCAGTAGTTTTAGCGGGGGAGGTTCGGGCGAGCAGTACTTC.

The table lists this clone with a count of one. The chain is built from TRBV5-1 and TRBJ1-1; TRBD1 aligns across 7 bases. The junction had 12 bases not matched to a gene; V was cut back by 1 base and J by 3 bases. CDR3 length: 17 amino acids. Germline CDR1 SGHRS, CDR2 YFSETQ. CDR3 DNA: TGCGCCAGCAGCTTGTCTTTTGACAGGGCATTACACACTGAAGCTTTCTTT. Protein product: CASSLSFDRALHTEAFF. Using reference TRBV5-1 and TRBJ1-1 for the parts outside the CDR3, the full variable domain is KAGVTQTPRYLIKTRGQQVTLSCSPISGHRSVSWYQQTPGQGLQFLFEYFSETQRNKGNFPGRFSGRQFSNSRSEMNVSTLELGDSALYLCASSLSFDRALHTEAFFGQGTRLTVV.

This clone was found once. The sample carries other DNA sequences with the same CDR3. This rearrangement joins TRBV27 to TRBJ1-1; 8 bases match TRBD1. Germline values: CDR1 MNHEY, CDR2 SMNVEV (reference sequence). Trimming removed 6 bases from V and 4 bases from J; junction bases left unmatched: 1. This CDR3 is built from 12 residues. The chain's CDR3 is CASRTGGTEAFF. The DNA for the CDR3 is TGTGCCAGCAGAACAGGGGGCACTGAAGCTTTCTTT.

J is TRBJ2-7 and V is TRBV11-2, with TRBD2 matching over 11 bases. This CDR3 region has 15 residues. Germline V gene data show CDR1 as SGHAT and CDR2 as FQNNGV. Unmatched junction bases numbered 4, after V lost 2 bases and J lost 4 bases. This chain's CDR3 is CASSLSTSGSYEQYF. The CDR3 DNA reads as TGTGCCAGCAGCTTAAGCACTAGCGGGAGTTACGAGCAGTACTTC.

Here the CDR3 reads CASSLTGGPVGETQYF. The CDR3, as DNA: TGCGCCAGCAGCCTCACAGGGGGACCTGTCGGGGAGACCCAGTACTTC. The chain joins TRBV5-1 to TRBJ2-5; TRBD1 matches at 8 bases. Germline V gene lookup returns CDR1 SGHRS and CDR2 YFSETQ. V shed 4 bases, J shed 5 bases, and the junction held 13 bases outside the gene matches. CDR3 length equals 16 residues.

This chain joins TRBV27 and TRBJ2-7; 12 nucleotides line up with TRBD2. The germline gives CDR1 MNHEY, CDR2 SMNVEV (reference sequence). This CDR3 is built from 15 residues. J was trimmed by 3 bases and V by 4 bases; bases with no gene match: 4. For the CDR3, the DNA is TGTGCCAGCAGTTCTCTAGCGGGAGGGAACTACGAGCAGTACTTC. Its translation: CASSSLAGGNYEQYF.

V usage is TRBV19 and J usage is TRBJ1-1; 7 bases fit TRBD1. Trimming cost V 7 bases and J 0 bases; bases outside gene matches: 5. The CDR3 loop spans 14 amino acids. In germline, CDR1 is LNHDA, CDR2 SQIVND (reference sequence). CDR3 in amino acids: CASIEGQVNTEAFF. In DNA form, the CDR3 reads TGTGCCAGTATCGAAGGACAGGTGAACACTGAAGCTTTCTTT.

V and J are TRBV11-2 and TRBJ2-7; weak D call: TRBD2 (6 bases). Per germline, CDR1 SGHAT and CDR2 FQNNGV. The CDR3 runs to 14 residues. V was shortened by 3 bases and J by 7 bases, with 16 bases between the two germline ends. As DNA, the CDR3 is TGTGCCAGCAGCTTTACGTGGGAAGGAGGGGAGCAGTACTTC. This gives the protein CASSFTWEGGEQYF.